This TCR beta chain is from a study of blood T cell repertoires in COVID-19. About the study: Some COVID-19 samples were acute and others convalescent; all came from the United States, Italy and Spain. T cells, B-cell-depleted T cells, or PBMCs supplied cDNA or gDNA.

Trimming left V 3 bases short and J 1 base short, with 12 bases between. CDR3 length: 15 residues. Germline-derived CDR1 and CDR2 are MGHRA and YSYEKL. Authors' processing steps: Researchers report that nucleated cell counts were estimated from reference gene primer amplification. The repertoire was sequenced with immunoSEQ multiplex PCR; TCRdb's copy has only in-frame clones and lacks some. V and J calls and clone size are as listed in that table; D and trimming were resolved from the DNA. This table has roughly 320,000 clones, approximately 85% appearing once. This chain links TRBV4-1 with TRBJ1-1; possible D gene TRBD1, 5 bases. Sequencing was carried out using peripheral blood. This receptor was taken from a human donor in a cohort sampled during active COVID-19. This CDR3 reads CASSQQGLGNTEAFF. The CDR3 DNA reads as TGCGCCAGCAGCCAGCAGGGATTAGGGAACACTGAAGCTTTCTTT.